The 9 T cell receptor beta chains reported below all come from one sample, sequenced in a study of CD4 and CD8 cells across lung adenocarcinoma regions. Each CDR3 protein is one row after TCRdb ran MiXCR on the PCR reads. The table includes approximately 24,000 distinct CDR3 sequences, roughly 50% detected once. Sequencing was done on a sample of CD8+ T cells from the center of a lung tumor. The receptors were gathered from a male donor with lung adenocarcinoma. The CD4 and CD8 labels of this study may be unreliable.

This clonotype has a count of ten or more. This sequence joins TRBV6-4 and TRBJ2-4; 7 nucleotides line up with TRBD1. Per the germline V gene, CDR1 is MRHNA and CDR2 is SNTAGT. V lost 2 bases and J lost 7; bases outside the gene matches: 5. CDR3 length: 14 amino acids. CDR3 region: CASSDTGAGNIQYF. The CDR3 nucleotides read TGTGCCAGCAGTGACACAGGGGCGGGTAACATTCAGTACTTC.

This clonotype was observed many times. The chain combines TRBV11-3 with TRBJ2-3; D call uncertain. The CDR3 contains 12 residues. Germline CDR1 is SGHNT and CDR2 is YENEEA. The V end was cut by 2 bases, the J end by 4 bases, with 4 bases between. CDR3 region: CASSLRADTQYF. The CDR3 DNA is TGTGCCAGCAGCTTAAGAGCAGATACGCAGTATTTT.

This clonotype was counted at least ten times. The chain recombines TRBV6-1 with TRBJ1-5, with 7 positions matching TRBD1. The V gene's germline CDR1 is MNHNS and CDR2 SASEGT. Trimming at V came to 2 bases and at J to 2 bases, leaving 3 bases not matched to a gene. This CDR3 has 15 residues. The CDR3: CASSEFGQGNQPQHF. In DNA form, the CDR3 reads TGTGCCAGCAGTGAATTTGGACAGGGCAATCAGCCCCAGCATTTT.

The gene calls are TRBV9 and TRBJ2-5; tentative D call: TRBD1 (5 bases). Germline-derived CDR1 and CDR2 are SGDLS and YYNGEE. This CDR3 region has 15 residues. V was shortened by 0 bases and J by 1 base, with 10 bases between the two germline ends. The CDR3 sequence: CASSVGVQAQETQYF. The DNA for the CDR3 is TGTGCCAGCAGCGTAGGGGTACAGGCCCAAGAGACCCAGTACTTC. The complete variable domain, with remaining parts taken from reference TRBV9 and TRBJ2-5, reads DSGVTQTPKHLITATGQRVTLRCSPRSGDLSVYWYQQSLDQGLQFLIQYYNGEERAKGNILERFSAQQFPDLHSELNLSSLELGDSALYFCASSVGVQAQETQYFGPGTRLLVL.

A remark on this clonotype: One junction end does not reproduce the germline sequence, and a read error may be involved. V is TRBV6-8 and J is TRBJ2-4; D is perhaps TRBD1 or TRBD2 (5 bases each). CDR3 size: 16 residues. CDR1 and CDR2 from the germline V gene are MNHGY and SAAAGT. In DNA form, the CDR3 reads TGTGCCAGCCGTGTCTGGGGTAGGGGAGCCAAAAACACTCAGTACTTC. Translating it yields CASRVWGRGAKNTQYF.

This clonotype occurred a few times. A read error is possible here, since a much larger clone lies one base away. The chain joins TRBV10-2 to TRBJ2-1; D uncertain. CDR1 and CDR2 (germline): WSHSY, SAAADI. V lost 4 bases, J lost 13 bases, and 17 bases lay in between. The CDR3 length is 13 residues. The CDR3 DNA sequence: TGCGCCAGCAGTGCCATGGGTCAAGAGACCCAGTTCTTC. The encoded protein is CASSAMGQETQFF.

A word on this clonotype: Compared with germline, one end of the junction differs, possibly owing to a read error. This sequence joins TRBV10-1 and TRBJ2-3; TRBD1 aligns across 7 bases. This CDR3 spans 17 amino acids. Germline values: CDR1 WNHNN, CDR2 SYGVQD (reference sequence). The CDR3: CASSEGSGRSGTDTQYF. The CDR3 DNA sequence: TGCGCCAGCAGTGAAGGATCGGGGCGGAGTGGGACAGATACGCAGTACTTT.

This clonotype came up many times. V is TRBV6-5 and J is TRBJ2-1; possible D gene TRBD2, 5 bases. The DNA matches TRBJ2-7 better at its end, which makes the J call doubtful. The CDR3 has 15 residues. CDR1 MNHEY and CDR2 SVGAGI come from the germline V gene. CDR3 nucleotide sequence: TGTGCCAGCAGTTTCGCTCCGGAGGTCTCCTACGAGCAGTACTTC. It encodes CASSFAPEVSYEQYF.

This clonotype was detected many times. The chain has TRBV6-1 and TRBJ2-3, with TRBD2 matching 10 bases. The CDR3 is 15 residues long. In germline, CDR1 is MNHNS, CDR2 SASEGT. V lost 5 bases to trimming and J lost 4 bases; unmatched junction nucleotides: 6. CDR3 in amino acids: CASSPSGGGPDTQYF. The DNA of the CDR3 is TGTGCCAGCAGTCCGAGCGGGGGGGGACCAGATACGCAGTATTTT.